This T cell receptor (beta chain) comes out of a study of pediatric ulcerative colitis. Germline CDR1 is SGHTA and CDR2 is FQGNSA. After removal of 5 bases from V and 5 bases from J, the junction contained 4 bases not matched to a gene. This CDR3 is 16 amino acids long. The rectum was sampled with one to two pinch biopsies at colonoscopy. Using immunoSEQ multiplex PCR, the repertoire was profiled, and TCRdb retains in-frame clones only, with some absent. Here the sample spans around 13,000 clones, around 77% being singletons. The sequenced material came from gut tissue. This chain uses TRBV7-2 with TRBJ2-2; 14 nucleotides line up with TRBD2. The receptor was derived from a boy under 18 who was a control in a study of pediatric ulcerative colitis. CDR3 nucleotide sequence: TGTGCCAGCAGCCTAGGACTAGCGGGGGGAACCGGGGAGCTGTTTTTT. Its protein product is CASSLGLAGGTGELFF.